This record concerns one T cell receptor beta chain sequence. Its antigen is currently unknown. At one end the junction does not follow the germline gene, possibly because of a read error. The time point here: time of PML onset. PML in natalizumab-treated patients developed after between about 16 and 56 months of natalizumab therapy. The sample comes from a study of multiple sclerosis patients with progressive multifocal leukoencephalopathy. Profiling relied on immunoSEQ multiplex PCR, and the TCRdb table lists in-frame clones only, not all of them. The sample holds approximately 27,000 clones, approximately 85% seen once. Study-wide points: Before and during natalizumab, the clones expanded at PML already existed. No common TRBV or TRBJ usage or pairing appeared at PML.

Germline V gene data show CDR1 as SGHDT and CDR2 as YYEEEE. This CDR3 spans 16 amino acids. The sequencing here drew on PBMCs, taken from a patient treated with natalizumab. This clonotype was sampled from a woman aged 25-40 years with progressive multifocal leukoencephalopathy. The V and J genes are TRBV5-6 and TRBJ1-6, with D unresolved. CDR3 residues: CASSLADNSHNSPLHF. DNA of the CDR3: TGTGCCAGCAGCTTGGCAGACAACTCCCATAATTCACCCCTCCACTTT.